This entry lists 9 T cell receptor beta chains sequenced from one sample in a study of T cells in Graves' hyperthyroidism and ophthalmopathy. Amplified TCR beta CDR3 regions came from RNA transcripts. An initial round of RT-PCR targeting the TCR CDR3 relied on the HTBI primer set. TCRdb re-analysed the multiplex PCR reads in MiXCR, keeping a single row per CDR3 protein. The sample records 450,000 to 700,000 distinct CDR3 sequences, 46% being singletons. The specimen was peripheral blood or thyroid tissue (not recorded which). These receptors were collected from an adult woman with Graves' disease, either hyperthyroidism or ophthalmopathy (not recorded which).

This clonotype was observed a handful of times. The junction departs from the called germline gene at one end, perhaps through a read error. The chain recombines TRBV10-3 with TRBJ1-1; TRBD1 matches 8 bases. The CDR3 sequence is 9 residues long. CDR1 and CDR2 (germline): ENHRY, SYGVKD. The CDR3 nucleotides read TGTGCCATCATGCCAGGGGGCTTTTTT. It codes for CAIMPGGFF.

The gene calls are TRBV25-1 and TRBJ2-2; 8 nucleotides align to TRBD1. The V gene's germline CDR1 is MGHDK and CDR2 SYGVNS. The CDR3 consists of 14 residues. The CDR3 protein is CASMDRVDTGELFF. For the CDR3, the DNA is TGTGCTAGTATGGACAGGGTCGACACCGGGGAGCTGTTTTTT.

This clonotype has a count of ten or more. CDR3: CASSLWGATEAFF. In DNA form, the CDR3 reads TGCGCCAGCAGCTTGTGGGGGGCCACTGAAGCTTTCTTT. V usage is TRBV5-1 and J usage is TRBJ1-1, with TRBD1 as a possible D gene (6 bases). Trimming removed 1 base at V and 4 bases at J, with 8 bases between. The CDR3 length is 13 residues. The germline V gene encodes CDR1 SGHRS and CDR2 YFSETQ.

At least ten counts were recorded for this clonotype. J is TRBJ1-5 and V is TRBV5-4; D remains ambiguous. The CDR3 extends over 14 amino acids. CDR1 is SGHNT, CDR2 YYREEE, per germline (reference sequence). Trimming pared 1 base from V and 3 bases from J, leaving 8 bases between. The CDR3 DNA is TGTGCCAGCAGCTTGCGGGGAGACAATCAGCCCCAGCATTTT. It is translated as CASSLRGDNQPQHF. The variable domain in full, with the rest retrieved from reference TRBV5-4 and TRBJ1-5, is ETGVTQSPTHLIKTRGQQVTLRCSSQSGHNTVSWYQQALGQGPQFIFQYYREEENGRGNFPPRFSGLQFPNYSSELNVNALELDDSALYLCASSLRGDNQPQHFGDGTRLSIL.

The chain joins TRBV28 to TRBJ1-2; weak D call: TRBD1 (5 bases). The CDR3 length is 12 residues. Trimming left V 3 bases short and J 10 bases short, with 12 bases between. Germline CDR1 reads MDHEN; CDR2 reads SYDVKM. The CDR3, as DNA: TGTGCCAGCAGTTTGGGGCAGGCCCTCTACACCTTC. It yields the protein CASSLGQALYTF.

This clonotype has a count of ten or more. The V and J genes are TRBV7-9 and TRBJ2-5, with D hard to call. Trimming pared 0 bases from V and 0 bases from J, leaving 11 bases between. The CDR3 extends over 16 amino acids. The germline V gene encodes CDR1 SEHNR and CDR2 FQNEAQ (reference sequence). The CDR3 protein is CASSLALGRYQETQYF. DNA of the CDR3: TGTGCCAGCAGCTTAGCCCTTGGACGGTACCAAGAGACCCAGTACTTC. The full variable domain, rest sourced from reference TRBV7-9 and TRBJ2-5, is DTGVSQNPRHKITKRGQNVTFRCDPISEHNRLYWYRQTLGQGPEFLTYFQNEAQLEKSRLLSDRFSAERPKGSFSTLEIQRTEQGDSAMYLCASSLALGRYQETQYFGPGTRLLVL.

Worth noting for this clonotype: A much larger clone lies one base from this, so it may be a read error. Written as DNA, the CDR3 is TGTGCCTGGGGGATGGTAGGGTCGGGAGAGACCCAGTACTTC. Its translation is CAWGMVGSGETQYF. This chain uses TRBV30 with TRBJ2-5; D not certain. The CDR3 has 14 amino acids. Trimming removed 5 bases from V and 4 bases from J, with 17 bases in between. The germline CDR1 and CDR2 sequences are GTSNPN and SVGIG (reference sequence). Complete variable domain (other parts from reference TRBV30 and TRBJ2-5): SQTIHQWPATLVQPVGSPLSLECTVEGTSNPNLYWYRQAAGRGLQLLFYSVGIGQISSEVPQNLSASRPQDRQFILSSKKLLLSDSGFYLCAWGMVGSGETQYFGPGTRLLVL.

To note about this clonotype: One end of the junction fails to match germline, which may point to a read error. The V gene is TRBV20-1, the J gene TRBJ1-5; TRBD1 agrees at 7 bases. The CDR3 loop spans 15 amino acids. Germline-derived CDR1 and CDR2 are DFQATT and SNEGSKA (reference sequence). The CDR3 loop is CSARPATGNNQPRHF. The DNA for the CDR3 is TGCAGTGCTAGACCTGCGACAGGGAACAATCAGCCCCGGCATTTT.

The chain employs TRBV24-1 and TRBJ1-4; D not certain. CDR1 is KGHDR and CDR2 is SFDVKD in the germline V gene. The V end lost 3 bases, the J end lost 8 bases, and 9 bases lay between the germline ends. This CDR3 region has 13 residues. The DNA of the CDR3 is TGTGCCACCAGTGATGGTCGTCGGGAAAAACTGTTTTTT. It codes for CATSDGRREKLFF.